This T cell receptor beta chain originates from a study of cytomegalovirus exposure and HLA in healthy donors. Study conclusions and caveats: Some public TCRs appeared in many individuals, while most sequences were rare. Association of a missense DCLRE1C variant with TCR beta V- and J-gene trimming was reported in a later analysis.

The primer mix had 60 Vbeta and 13 Jbeta primers. TCRdb keeps only in-frame clones here, not all; method: immunoSEQ multiplex PCR. The sample contains more than 95,000 clones, around 80% of which appear only once. For this clone: The antigen is not known.

CDR1 is SGHRS and CDR2 is YFSETQ in the germline V gene. The CDR3 contains 13 residues. Trimming removed 3 bases at V and 7 bases at J, with 11 bases between. The genes are TRBV5-1 and TRBJ2-1, with D possibly matching TRBD2 (5 bases). Sequencing was done on a sample of PBMCs. The source of this sequence is a young man in good health and CMV-seronegative. This chain's CDR3 is CASSSGNGNEQFF. As DNA, the CDR3 is TGCGCCAGCAGCTCGGGAAACGGGAATGAGCAGTTCTTC. Looking up the rest from reference TRBV5-1 and TRBJ2-1 gives the full variable domain: KAGVTQTPRYLIKTRGQQVTLSCSPISGHRSVSWYQQTPGQGLQFLFEYFSETQRNKGNFPGRFSGRQFSNSRSEMNVSTLELGDSALYLCASSSGNGNEQFFGPGTRLTVL.